The 4 T cell receptor beta chains below come from one sample, sequenced in a study of blood T cell repertoires in COVID-19. The assay was immunoSEQ multiplex PCR, and TCRdb's table has in-frame clones only and misses some. The repertoire consists of fewer than 70,000 clones, with 60% to 85% occurring once and the leading ten covering about a fifth. The sample was peripheral blood. The source is a man aged 25 to 40 with COVID-19, enrolled during active disease.

This clone was counted a few times. V is TRBV5-1 and J is TRBJ2-2; possibly TRBD2 for D (6 bases). Trimming removed 2 bases from V and 6 bases from J, with 8 bases in between. The germline gives CDR1 SGHRS, CDR2 YFSETQ. The CDR3 contains 13 residues. CDR3 coding DNA: TGCGCCAGCAGCTTCAGGGAGGCCGGGGAGCTGTTTTTT. This translates into CASSFREAGELFF.

The J gene is TRBJ1-1, the V gene TRBV6-2 or TRBV6-3; 8 bases are a match to TRBD1. The CDR3 consists of 12 residues. Germline V gene lookup returns CDR1 MNHEY and CDR2 SVGEGT. With V trimmed by 2 bases and J by 8 bases, 1 base remained unmatched. CDR3 loop: CASSYRDREAFF. The CDR3 nucleotides read TGTGCCAGCAGTTACCGGGACAGGGAAGCTTTCTTT.

V is TRBV6-1 and J is TRBJ1-1, with a tentative D call TRBD1 (5 bases). There are 15 residues in the CDR3. V was clipped by 2 bases and J by 0 bases, with 10 bases between them. Germline CDR1 MNHNS, CDR2 SASEGT. The CDR3 coding sequence is TGTGCCAGCAGTGAATGGTTAGGGGTGAACACTGAAGCTTTCTTT. Protein product: CASSEWLGVNTEAFF.

DNA of the CDR3: TGCAGTGCTAGTCGGACTAGCGGGGGGAACTCCTACGAGCAGTACTTC. It yields the protein CSASRTSGGNSYEQYF. The chain is built from TRBV20-1 and TRBJ2-7; TRBD2 matches 14 bases. Trimming cost V 3 bases and J 0 bases; bases outside gene matches: 4. This CDR3 has 16 residues. Germline V gene sequence: CDR1 DFQATT, CDR2 SNEGSKA (reference sequence).